These 13 T cell receptor beta chains were sequenced from one sample in a study of blood T cell repertoires in COVID-19. Only in-frame clones appear in the TCRdb table, and some are missing; sequencing was by immunoSEQ multiplex PCR. The sample lists about 310,000 clones, about 89% occurring once. The sequenced material came from peripheral blood. All receptors derive from a woman in her 50s who had recovered from COVID-19.

V usage is TRBV27 and J usage is TRBJ1-6; D call uncertain. The CDR3 extends over 17 amino acids. V lost 0 bases and J 0 bases, leaving 9 bases between the germline ends. The V gene's germline CDR1 is MNHEY and CDR2 SMNVEV (reference sequence). The CDR3 protein is CASSLSRASSYNSPLHF. In nucleotides, the CDR3 is TGTGCCAGCAGTTTATCGCGGGCGAGCTCCTATAATTCACCCCTCCACTTT.

The CDR3 nucleotides are TGTGCCAGCAGTGATCAGGAGCGGGGAGCTCCAGAAAACATTCAGTACTTC. Translated, it gives CASSDQERGAPENIQYF. The chain combines TRBV6-4 with TRBJ2-4; TRBD2 agrees at 7 bases. This CDR3 is 17 amino acids long. Losses at the gene ends were 3 bases for V and 5 bases for J; bases not matched to a gene: 13. From germline, CDR1 is MRHNA and CDR2 SNTAGT.

The table lists this clone with a few counts. The chain employs TRBV5-1 and TRBJ2-7, with D possibly matching TRBD1 (5 bases). The CDR3 spans 14 residues. Trimming took off 0 bases at V and 2 bases at J, with 9 bases between the two ends. Germline loops: CDR1 SGHRS, CDR2 YFSETQ. CDR3 coding DNA: TGCGCCAGCAGCTTGGCCCCAGGGACCTACGAGCAGTACTTC. Translating gives CASSLAPGTYEQYF.

V is TRBV6-1 and J is TRBJ1-4; the D is unclear. The germline V gene has CDR1 MNHNS and CDR2 SASEGT. This CDR3 comprises 13 residues. Trimming left V 2 bases short and J 6 bases short, with 7 bases between. This chain's CDR3 is CASSELRYEKLFF. Here the CDR3 DNA reads TGTGCCAGCAGTGAATTGAGATATGAAAAACTGTTTTTT.

This clone occurred once. In DNA form, the CDR3 reads TGTGCCAGTAGAAACCGCGGGACAGATGAAGCTTTCTTT. It translates to CASRNRGTDEAFF. The chain couples TRBV19 to TRBJ1-1; 7 positions match TRBD1. Germline assignment: CDR1 LNHDA and CDR2 SQIVND (reference sequence). The CDR3 loop spans 13 amino acids. J was trimmed by 7 bases and V by 6 bases; bases with no gene match: 8.

The chain couples TRBV5-5 to TRBJ2-4, with D perhaps matching TRBD2 (6 bases). CDR1 SGHKS and CDR2 YYEKEE come from the germline V gene (reference sequence). The V end was cut by 0 bases, the J end by 11 bases, with 12 bases between. The CDR3 has 13 residues. In DNA, the CDR3 is TGTGCCAGCAGCTTGGGACAGAGGGAGGTTCAGTACTTC. Its translation: CASSLGQREVQYF.

The chain is built from TRBV30 and TRBJ1-3; D is unclear. The CDR3 has 13 residues. V was shortened by 3 bases and J by 0 bases, with 6 bases between the two germline ends. From germline, CDR1 is GTSNPN and CDR2 SVGIG (reference sequence). CDR3 bases: TGTGCCTGGAGCCGGAGCTCTGGAAACACCATATATTTT. Amino acid sequence: CAWSRSSGNTIYF.

This chain joins TRBV10-3 and TRBJ1-1; 7 bases are shared with TRBD1. The V gene end was trimmed by 5 bases and the J gene end by 3 bases; junction bases not matched to a gene: 9. The V gene's germline CDR1 is ENHRY and CDR2 SYGVKD. The length of the CDR3 is 15 residues. Here the CDR3 DNA reads TGTGCCATCAGTTCGTCGGGCCAGGGGGACACTGAAGCTTTCTTT. It is translated as CAISSSGQGDTEAFF.

This clone was observed a handful of times. The rearrangement joins TRBV28 to TRBJ1-5; tentatively, D is TRBD1 (5 bases). The V and J ends lost 2 bases and 2 bases respectively, with 10 bases between them. Germline CDR1 reads MDHEN; CDR2 reads SYDVKM. The CDR3 runs to 15 residues. In DNA form, the CDR3 reads TGTGCCAGCAGTTTAGTGGGCAGGGGCAATCAGCCCCAGCATTTT. This sequence encodes CASSLVGRGNQPQHF.

The rearrangement joins TRBV30 to TRBJ1-4, with 8 bases that match TRBD1. J gave up 8 bases and V 6 bases, and 11 bases lay outside the gene matches. This CDR3 contains 14 residues. Germline V gene sequence: CDR1 GTSNPN, CDR2 SVGIG (reference sequence). The CDR3 DNA reads TGTGCCTGTTCCACCGGGACAGGACAAGAAAAACTGTTTTTT. Translation: CACSTGTGQEKLFF.

The rearrangement uses TRBV19 and TRBJ2-7; D gene ambiguous. The CDR3 extends over 15 amino acids. Trimming removed 3 bases at V and 6 bases at J, with 18 bases between. Germline CDR1 and CDR2: LNHDA and SQIVND (reference sequence). DNA of the CDR3: TGTGCCAGTAGTATTGTCAGTACCGGTTCGGGCGAGCAGTACTTC. As protein: CASSIVSTGSGEQYF.

The rearrangement joins TRBV19 to TRBJ2-2; D may be TRBD1 (6 bases). V dropped 5 bases and J dropped 2 bases, with 12 bases sitting between them. This CDR3 is 15 amino acids long. The germline V gene has CDR1 LNHDA and CDR2 SQIVND (reference sequence). The CDR3 DNA follows: TGTGCCAGTAGTCCCGGACAGACAAACACCGGGGAGCTGTTTTTT. Residues: CASSPGQTNTGELFF.

The chain carries TRBV6-2 or TRBV6-3 and TRBJ2-1, with D uncertain. In germline, CDR1 is MNHEY, CDR2 SVGEGT. The CDR3 spans 15 residues. Trimming shortened V by 2 bases and J by 0 bases, and 8 bases separated the two germline ends. CDR3 sequence: CASSYPPRSYNEQFF. CDR3 bases: TGTGCCAGCAGTTACCCCCCGCGCTCCTACAATGAGCAGTTCTTC.